Following are 26 T cell receptor beta chains from one sample sequenced in a study of CD8 T cells in ankylosing spondylitis. TCRdb fed the 5' RACE reads into MiXCR, producing one record per CDR3 protein. The sample has approximately 130,000 distinct CDR3 sequences, over 9.5% seen once; the top ten hold 4.1%. The sample comprised blood, either unsorted or a sorted T cell fraction (not recorded which). These TCRs come from a female donor with ankylosing spondylitis or in good health (not recorded which).

This clonotype occurred many times. This chain joins TRBV3-1 and TRBJ2-7; D unclear. This CDR3 contains 16 residues. Germline V gives CDR1 LGHDT, CDR2 YNNKEL (reference sequence). V shed 0 bases and J shed 2 bases, with 14 bases lying between them. The CDR3 nucleotides are TGTGCCAGCAGCCAAGATGGTGGAACATTTACCTACGAGCAGTACTTC. Its protein is CASSQDGGTFTYEQYF.

This clonotype was observed a few times. The genes are TRBV6-1 and TRBJ2-1; D ambiguous. Trimming took 8 bases from V and 0 from J, leaving 14 bases between them. CDR1 and CDR2 from the germline V gene are MNHNS and SASEGT. CDR3 length: 15 residues. The CDR3 loop reads CASYFRESSYNEQFF. CDR3 nucleotide sequence: TGTGCCAGCTATTTCCGAGAAAGCTCCTACAATGAGCAGTTCTTC.

This clonotype has at least ten counts. This rearrangement joins TRBV7-9 to TRBJ2-1; TRBD2 aligns across 8 bases. V was clipped by 6 bases and J by 4 bases; unmatched bases: 8. CDR1 and CDR2 (germline): SEHNR, FQNEAQ (reference sequence). This CDR3 has 15 amino acids. DNA for the CDR3: TGTGCCAGCAGGAACATAGCGGGACCTTACAATGAGCAGTTCTTC. It encodes CASRNIAGPYNEQFF.

This clonotype was counted at least ten times. The chain carries TRBV20-1 and TRBJ2-1, with no clear D. V was pared by 6 bases and J by 6 bases, with 12 bases between. Germline CDR1 is DFQATT and CDR2 is SNEGSKA (reference sequence). This CDR3 has 12 amino acids. The CDR3: CSARFLGNEQFF. The CDR3 DNA sequence: TGCAGTGCAAGGTTCTTGGGCAATGAGCAGTTCTTC.

Concerning this clonotype: This may be a read error: a much more frequent sequence differs by one nucleotide. The chain joins TRBV20-1 to TRBJ2-7; D is ambiguous. The CDR3 covers 13 residues. Looked up from germline, CDR1 is DFQATT and CDR2 is SNEGSKA (reference sequence). V lost 8 bases and J 1 base, leaving 15 bases between the germline ends. Here the CDR3 reads CSPLGQASYEQYF. The CDR3 DNA follows: TGCAGTCCTTTGGGCCAGGCTTCCTACGAGCAGTACTTC.

V gene TRBV28 combines with J gene TRBJ2-2; no reliable D call. Germline CDR1 reads MDHEN; CDR2 reads SYDVKM. The CDR3 runs to 13 residues. V was pared by 5 bases and J by 9 bases, with 13 bases between. The chain's CDR3 is CASSPSDWRELFF. The CDR3 coding sequence is TGTGCCAGCAGTCCCTCAGACTGGAGGGAGCTGTTTTTT.

There are many counts of this clonotype. The rearrangement uses TRBV28 and TRBJ2-7, with no clear D. CDR3 size: 13 residues. Trimming stripped 3 bases from V and 2 bases from J, with 8 bases between. The germline gives CDR1 MDHEN, CDR2 SYDVKM. The CDR3 coding sequence is TGTGCCAGCAGTTTCCGTACCCCCTACGAGCAGTACTTC. Residues: CASSFRTPYEQYF.

This clonotype was seen ten or more times. The chain is built from TRBV29-1 and TRBJ2-3; 7 nucleotides line up with TRBD1. V trimming: 7 bases; J trimming: 2 bases; junction bases outside the gene matches: 9. Per germline, CDR1 SQVTM and CDR2 ANQGSEA. The CDR3 has 14 amino acids. The CDR3 sequence is CSAQDRSPTDTQYF. For the CDR3, the DNA is TGCAGCGCCCAGGACAGGAGCCCCACAGATACGCAGTATTTT.

Points on this clonotype: Possible read error: a much larger clone is one base away. The chain employs TRBV6-6 and TRBJ2-7; D ambiguous. The CDR3 contains 12 residues. CDR1 and CDR2 (germline): MNHNY, SVGAGI (reference sequence). Here the CDR3 DNA reads TGTGCCAGCAGTTACTCGGTGTACGGGCAGTACTTC. It is translated as CASSYSVYGQYF.

This clonotype was counted ten times or more. This chain uses TRBV12-5 with TRBJ1-1; no clear D gene. V gave up 1 base and J gave up 2 bases, with 2 bases separating them. This CDR3 has 12 residues. Germline loops: CDR1 LGHNT, CDR2 FRNRAP. The CDR3 DNA sequence: TGTGCTAGTGGTTTGGATAACACTGAAGCTTTCTTT. Translated, it gives CASGLDNTEAFF.

This clonotype was recorded many times. The genes are TRBV6-1 and TRBJ2-2; 10 nucleotides align to TRBD1. The V gene end was trimmed by 4 bases and the J gene end by 6 bases; junction bases not matched to a gene: 5. Germline V gene data show CDR1 as MNHNS and CDR2 as SASEGT. The CDR3 runs to 15 residues. The CDR3 reads CASSVGQGRAGELFF. CDR3 sequence (DNA): TGTGCCAGCAGTGTGGGACAGGGGCGAGCCGGGGAGCTGTTTTTT.

The chain is built from TRBV7-2 and TRBJ2-2; 9 bases are a match to TRBD1. The CDR3 extends over 17 amino acids. The germline gives CDR1 SGHTA, CDR2 FQGNSA. The trim removed 6 bases at V and 4 bases at J, leaving 12 bases unmatched. The CDR3 coding sequence is TGTGCCAGCAGGTCACCTGCGGGACAGGGTGCCACCGGGGAGCTGTTTTTT. Protein: CASRSPAGQGATGELFF.

The chain has TRBV6-1 and TRBJ2-3; 7 bases match TRBD1. This CDR3 is 16 amino acids long. The junction had 11 bases not matched to a gene; V was cut back by 8 bases and J by 0 bases. Germline CDR1 MNHNS, CDR2 SASEGT. The CDR3 region is CASGPQGVTSTDTQYF. CDR3 DNA: TGTGCCAGCGGTCCCCAGGGGGTAACTAGCACAGATACGCAGTATTTT.

This clonotype came up many times. This rearrangement joins TRBV24-1 to TRBJ2-2; 10 bases align to TRBD1. V gave up 2 bases and J gave up 1 base; unmatched junction bases: 3. Germline loops: CDR1 KGHDR, CDR2 SFDVKD. This CDR3 has 17 amino acids. The CDR3 bases are TGTGCCACCAGTGATTATGGACAGGGGGTGAACACCGGGGAGCTGTTTTTT. Translating it yields CATSDYGQGVNTGELFF.

The V gene is TRBV30, the J gene TRBJ2-5; TRBD1 or TRBD2 may be the D gene (6 bases each). The germline CDR1 and CDR2 sequences are GTSNPN and SVGIG (reference sequence). V shed 0 bases and J shed 4 bases, with 12 bases lying between them. CDR3 size: 14 residues. The CDR3 sequence: CAWSVVGGAETQYF. The CDR3 DNA sequence: TGTGCCTGGAGTGTAGTGGGGGGCGCAGAGACCCAGTACTTC. The variable domain in full, with the rest retrieved from reference TRBV30 and TRBJ2-5, is SQTIHQWPATLVQPVGSPLSLECTVEGTSNPNLYWYRQAAGRGLQLLFYSVGIGQISSEVPQNLSASRPQDRQFILSSKKLLLSDSGFYLCAWSVVGGAETQYFGPGTRLLVL.

This clonotype was picked up a small number of times. V and J are TRBV28 and TRBJ1-3; no clear D gene. Trimming took 5 bases from V and 0 from J, leaving 14 bases between them. The CDR3 spans 16 residues. In germline, CDR1 is MDHEN, CDR2 SYDVKM. The CDR3 here is CASSAPGRISGNTIYF. CDR3 sequence (DNA): TGTGCCAGCAGTGCCCCCGGACGGATCTCTGGAAACACCATATATTTT.

This clonotype occurred many times. J is TRBJ1-1 and V is TRBV5-1; D call uncertain. Trimming took 2 bases from V and 4 from J, leaving 6 bases between them. In germline, CDR1 is SGHRS, CDR2 YFSETQ. The length of the CDR3 is 12 residues. CDR3 nucleotides: TGCGCCAGCAGCTTTGGGAGCACTGAAGCTTTCTTT. Amino acid sequence: CASSFGSTEAFF.

The chain has TRBV7-9 and TRBJ2-1; 8 bases agree with TRBD1. The trim removed 1 base at V and 5 bases at J, leaving 4 bases unmatched. Germline loops: CDR1 SEHNR, CDR2 FQNEAQ (reference sequence). CDR3 size: 15 residues. CDR3 residues: CASSLDGTGDNEQFF. The CDR3 DNA reads as TGTGCCAGCAGCTTAGATGGGACAGGAGACAATGAGCAGTTCTTC.

There are many counts of this clonotype. The V gene is TRBV5-1, the J gene TRBJ2-3, with no clear D. Between the trimmed V and J ends, which lost 1 base and 4 bases, there was a span of 10 bases. This CDR3 is built from 14 residues. CDR1 and CDR2 from the germline V gene are SGHRS and YFSETQ. In DNA form, the CDR3 reads TGCGCCAGCAGCTTGAGTGAGCCATCAGATACGCAGTATTTT. Its translation is CASSLSEPSDTQYF.

In this sample, this clonotype turned up many times. The rearrangement joins TRBV6-1 to TRBJ1-5; D remains ambiguous. V dropped 1 base and J dropped 6 bases, with 13 bases sitting between them. In germline, CDR1 is MNHNS, CDR2 SASEGT. The CDR3 is made up of 15 amino acids. Here the CDR3 reads CASSEDSWIGQPQHF. As DNA, the CDR3 is TGTGCCAGCAGTGAAGATAGCTGGATAGGTCAGCCCCAGCATTTT.

In its sample, this clonotype was seen a few times. A read error may explain this, as a much larger clone is one base away. The chain couples TRBV15 to TRBJ1-2, with TRBD1 identical over 8 bases. Germline V gene sequence: CDR1 LNHNV, CDR2 YYDKDF (reference sequence). The length of the CDR3 is 16 residues. CDR3 sequence: CATSRWEDREEYGYPF. DNA for the CDR3: TGTGCCACCAGCAGATGGGAGGACAGGGAGGAGTATGGCTACCCCTTC.

The chain carries TRBV12-3 or TRBV12-4 and TRBJ2-1; TRBD2 matches 14 bases. After removal of 5 bases from V and 9 bases from J, the junction contained 9 bases not matched to a gene. The CDR3 length is 16 residues. The CDR3 DNA reads as TGTGCCAGCAGTCGCCTGACTAGCGGGGGGGCTGGTGAGCAGTTCTTC. This codes for CASSRLTSGGAGEQFF.

This clonotype was picked up many times. The CDR3 region has the DNA TGCAGTGCTAGAGATGGAGATCAGGTCAGCACAGATACGCAGTATTTT. Protein product: CSARDGDQVSTDTQYF. The rearrangement joins TRBV20-1 to TRBJ2-3; no clear D gene. V was trimmed by 0 bases and J by 0 bases, leaving 13 bases between them. In germline, CDR1 is DFQATT, CDR2 SNEGSKA (reference sequence). The CDR3 runs 16 residues.

On this clonotype itself: Likely a read error: the CDR3 ends without its conserved phenylalanine or tryptophan. V and J are TRBV19 and TRBJ2-1, with 10 bases identical to TRBD1. Germline V lookup: CDR1 LNHDA, CDR2 SQIVND (reference sequence). This CDR3 is 16 amino acids long. The CDR3 nucleotides are TGTGCCAGAAGTATAGAAGGACAGGGGGTCTACAATGAGCAGTTCCTC. Translation gives CARSIEGQGVYNEQFL.

The genes are TRBV28 and TRBJ1-1, with TRBD1 matching 8 bases. The CDR3 contains 13 residues. Germline CDR1 and CDR2: MDHEN and SYDVKM. V gave up 7 bases and J gave up 4 bases; unmatched junction bases: 5. CDR3 sequence: CASILQGATEAFF. The CDR3 nucleotides read TGTGCCAGCATTCTCCAGGGGGCCACTGAAGCTTTCTTT.

A few counts support this clonotype. The gene calls are TRBV7-3 and TRBJ2-1; D remains unclear. Germline values: CDR1 SGHTA, CDR2 FQGTGA. V was cut by 6 bases and J by 2 bases, with 11 bases left in between. The CDR3 totals 14 residues. This chain's CDR3 is CASSPSVTYNEQFF. DNA for the CDR3: TGTGCCAGCAGTCCCTCAGTAACCTACAATGAGCAGTTCTTC.